In its sample, the clone carrying this TCR beta chain was seen a few times. The data were obtained in a study of T cells in Graves' hyperthyroidism and ophthalmopathy. Background on the study: Peripheral blood collection took place at initial diagnosis, before any treatment.

The CDR3 spans 13 residues. V shed 3 bases and J shed 6 bases, with 12 bases lying between them. Germline loops: CDR1 MNHEY, CDR2 SMNVEV (reference sequence). There were TCR beta CDR3 regions amplified from RNA transcripts. TCR CDR3 underwent first-round RT-PCR with the HTBI primer set. A single record per CDR3 protein comes from TCRdb applying MiXCR to the multiplex PCR reads. The table lists hundreds of thousands of distinct CDR3 sequences, about 14% of them singletons. The sequence was obtained from a woman aged 40-49 years with Graves' ophthalmopathy. The chain has TRBV27 and TRBJ2-7; a weak D match, TRBD2 (5 bases). The material sequenced was blood. The CDR3 sequence is CASSFLPEGEQYF. The CDR3 DNA sequence: TGTGCCAGCAGTTTCCTACCCGAGGGCGAGCAGTACTTC.